These T cell receptor beta chains were read from a single sample in a study of blood T cell repertoires in COVID-19. The repertoire was sequenced with immunoSEQ multiplex PCR; TCRdb's copy has only in-frame clones and lacks some. The sample has more than 250,000 clones, around 88% seen once. The source material was peripheral blood. These receptors were taken from a woman younger than 45 who had recovered from COVID-19. The CDR3 runs from the conserved cysteine through the conserved F or W. Fields, in order: CDR3 DNA, CDR3 protein, clone size, V gene, D gene, J gene. D genes are given only for firm matches. Expanded clones get a size class; other rows say once, few or many, or leave the size out.

CDR3 DNA: TGTGCCAGCAGCGGACTAGCGGGGCCCTACGAGCAGTACTTC
CDR3 protein: CASSGLAGPYEQYF
clone size: NA
V gene: TRBV6-6
D gene: TRBD2
J gene: TRBJ2-7

CDR3 DNA: TGTGCCAGCAGCCGGGACACCAGCAATCAGCCCCAGCATTTT
CDR3 protein: CASSRDTSNQPQHF
clone size: NA
V gene: TRBV3-1/TRBV3-2
D gene: NA
J gene: TRBJ1-5

CDR3 DNA: TGTGCCAGCAGTGGACAGGGGGCCTATGGCTACACCTTC
CDR3 protein: CASSGQGAYGYTF
clone size: once
V gene: TRBV5-6
D gene: TRBD1
J gene: TRBJ1-2

CDR3 DNA: TGTGCCAGCAGTTTAATGGCGGGAGCCCCAGATACGCAGTATTTT
CDR3 protein: CASSLMAGAPDTQYF
clone size: NA
V gene: TRBV27
D gene: TRBD2
J gene: TRBJ2-3

CDR3 DNA: TGTGCCAGTCGGGACAGGGAATATGCGGTCCAGCCCCAGCATTTT
CDR3 protein: CASRDREYAVQPQHF
clone size: few
V gene: TRBV19
D gene: TRBD1
J gene: TRBJ1-5

CDR3 DNA: TGTGCCACCAGTGATTTGCGAGACACCGGGGAGCTGTTTTTT
CDR3 protein: CATSDLRDTGELFF
clone size: NA
V gene: TRBV24-1
D gene: NA
J gene: TRBJ2-2

CDR3 DNA: TGTGCCAGCAGCTTACAAGCGGGGCCCACAGATACGCAGTATTTT
CDR3 protein: CASSLQAGPTDTQYF
clone size: once
V gene: TRBV9
D gene: TRBD2
J gene: TRBJ2-3

CDR3 DNA: TGTGCCAGCAGTTTAATGGCAGAAGACACTGAAGCTTTCTTT
CDR3 protein: CASSLMAEDTEAFF
clone size: NA
V gene: TRBV27
D gene: NA
J gene: TRBJ1-1

CDR3 DNA: TGTGCCAGTAGTATACGGCAGGGGCCATCCACCGAGCAGTACTTC
CDR3 protein: CASSIRQGPSTEQYF
clone size: NA
V gene: TRBV19
D gene: NA
J gene: TRBJ2-7

CDR3 DNA: TGCAGTGCTAGTACTAGCGGGGGGGTATACAATGAGCAGTTCTTC
CDR3 protein: CSASTSGGVYNEQFF
clone size: once
V gene: TRBV20-1
D gene: TRBD2
J gene: TRBJ2-1

CDR3 DNA: TGCGCCAGCAGCCAAGAGAACAGGGTTGAAAAACTGTTTTTT
CDR3 protein: CASSQENRVEKLFF
clone size: NA
V gene: TRBV4-1
D gene: NA
J gene: TRBJ1-4

CDR3 DNA: TGTGCCAGCACCCTAGCGGGAGTATCTGAGCAGTTCTTC
CDR3 protein: CASTLAGVSEQFF
clone size: NA
V gene: TRBV12-3/TRBV12-4
D gene: TRBD2
J gene: TRBJ2-1

CDR3 DNA: TGCGCCAGCAGCCGAGTGAAGAGCGGGAGCGGTGAGCAGTTCTTC
CDR3 protein: CASSRVKSGSGEQFF
clone size: NA
V gene: TRBV4-3
D gene: TRBD2
J gene: TRBJ2-1

CDR3 DNA: TGTGCCATCAGCCAGACAGATTTACGATCTGGGGCCAACGTCCTGACTTTC
CDR3 protein: CAISQTDLRSGANVLTF
clone size: NA
V gene: TRBV10-3
D gene: NA
J gene: TRBJ2-6

CDR3 DNA: TGTGCCAGCAGGCCCCGGACTAGCGGGGTTTACAATGAGCAGTTCTTC
CDR3 protein: CASRPRTSGVYNEQFF
clone size: NA
V gene: TRBV7-9
D gene: TRBD2
J gene: TRBJ2-1

CDR3 DNA: TGCGCCAGCAGCTCGGGAGATGGGTCACCCCTCCACTTT
CDR3 protein: CASSSGDGSPLHF
clone size: NA
V gene: TRBV5-1
D gene: NA
J gene: TRBJ1-6

CDR3 DNA: TGTGCCAGCAGTTTGTATTCAGGGTTCTACACAGATACGCAGTATTTT
CDR3 protein: CASSLYSGFYTDTQYF
clone size: NA
V gene: TRBV28
D gene: NA
J gene: TRBJ2-3

CDR3 DNA: TGTGCCAGCAGCCAAAGGACAGAGGCTAATGAAAAACTGTTTTTT
CDR3 protein: CASSQRTEANEKLFF
clone size: NA
V gene: TRBV5-4
D gene: NA
J gene: TRBJ1-4

CDR3 DNA: TGTGCCAGCAGCTTAGTAGTGTCAGGGGATCCGTCCTACGAGCAGTACTTC
CDR3 protein: CASSLVVSGDPSYEQYF
clone size: NA
V gene: TRBV7-2
D gene: NA
J gene: TRBJ2-7

CDR3 DNA: TGCGCCAGCAGCTTACAGGGTAACCAGCCCCAGCATTTT
CDR3 protein: CASSLQGNQPQHF
clone size: NA
V gene: TRBV5-1
D gene: NA
J gene: TRBJ1-5

CDR3 DNA: TGCGCCAGCAGCCTCCGGACAGGGAGAGAAGAGACCCAGTACTTC
CDR3 protein: CASSLRTGREETQYF
clone size: NA
V gene: TRBV4-1
D gene: TRBD1
J gene: TRBJ2-5

CDR3 DNA: TGTGCCAGCAGCGTAGATCTGTACCAAGAGACCCAGTACTTC
CDR3 protein: CASSVDLYQETQYF
clone size: once
V gene: TRBV9
D gene: NA
J gene: TRBJ2-5